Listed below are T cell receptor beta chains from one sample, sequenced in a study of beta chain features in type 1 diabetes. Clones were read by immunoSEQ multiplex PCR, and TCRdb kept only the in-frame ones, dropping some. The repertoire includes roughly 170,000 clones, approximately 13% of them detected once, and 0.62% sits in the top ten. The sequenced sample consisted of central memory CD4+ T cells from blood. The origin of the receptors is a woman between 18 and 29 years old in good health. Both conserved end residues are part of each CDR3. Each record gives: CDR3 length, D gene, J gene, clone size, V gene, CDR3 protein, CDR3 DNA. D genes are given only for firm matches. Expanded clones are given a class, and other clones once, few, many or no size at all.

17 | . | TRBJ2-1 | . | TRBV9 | CASSTFTTASSYNEQFF | TGTGCCAGCAGCACCTTCACGACAGCGAGCTCCTACAATGAGCAGTTCTTC
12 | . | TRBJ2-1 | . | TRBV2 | CASSVSDYEQFF | TGTGCCAGCAGTGTATCTGACTACGAGCAGTTCTTC
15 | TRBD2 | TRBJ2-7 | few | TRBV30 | CAWGLAGGRVYEQYF | TGTGCCTGGGGACTAGCGGGAGGAAGGGTTTACGAGCAGTACTTC
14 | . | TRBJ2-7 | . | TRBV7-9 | CASSLSPGRYEQYF | TGTGCCAGCAGCTTATCGCCAGGGCGGTACGAGCAGTACTTC
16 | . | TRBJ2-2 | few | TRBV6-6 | CASSGDSGTNTGELFF | TGTGCCAGCAGTGGGGATAGCGGTACGAACACCGGGGAGCTGTTTTTT
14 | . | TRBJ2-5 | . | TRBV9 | CASSVAPGEETQYF | TGTGCCAGCAGCGTAGCCCCAGGGGAAGAGACCCAGTACTTC
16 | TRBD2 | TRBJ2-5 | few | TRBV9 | CASSVAEWEGQETQYF | TGTGCCAGCAGCGTAGCGGAGTGGGAGGGACAAGAGACCCAGTACTTC
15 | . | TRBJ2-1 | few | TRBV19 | CASTQRGGSNNEQFF | TGTGCCAGTACCCAGAGGGGGGGATCGAACAATGAGCAGTTCTTC
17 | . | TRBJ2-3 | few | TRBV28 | CASSFMVPESSTDTQYF | TGTGCCAGCAGTTTCATGGTCCCGGAGTCTAGCACAGATACGCAGTATTTT
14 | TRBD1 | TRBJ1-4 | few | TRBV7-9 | CASSPGQGGRKLFF | TGTGCCAGCAGCCCGGGACAGGGCGGGAGAAAACTGTTTTTT
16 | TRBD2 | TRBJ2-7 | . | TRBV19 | CASRTTGTSGTYEQYF | TGTGCCAGTAGGACAACCGGGACTAGCGGGACCTACGAGCAGTACTTC
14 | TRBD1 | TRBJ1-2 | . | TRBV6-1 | CASKSDQGDYGYTF | TGTGCCAGCAAATCAGACCAGGGGGACTATGGCTACACCTTC
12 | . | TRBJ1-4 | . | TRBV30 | CAWSVGGEKLFF | TGTGCCTGGAGTGTTGGAGGGGAAAAACTGTTTTTT
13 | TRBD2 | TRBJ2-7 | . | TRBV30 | CAWTYGRANEQYF | TGTGCCTGGACTTACGGGAGGGCGAACGAGCAGTACTTC
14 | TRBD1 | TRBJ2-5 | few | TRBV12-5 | CASASDRAAETQYF | TGTGCTAGTGCCTCTGACAGGGCGGCGGAGACCCAGTACTTC
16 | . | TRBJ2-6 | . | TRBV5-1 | CATHTGQTSGANVLTF | TGCGCCACTCATACAGGACAGACCTCTGGGGCCAACGTCCTGACTTTC
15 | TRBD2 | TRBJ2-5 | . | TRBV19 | CASSRRGGVQETQYF | TGTGCCAGTAGCAGACGGGGAGGGGTCCAAGAGACCCAGTACTTC
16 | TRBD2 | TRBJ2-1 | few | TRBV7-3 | CASSSRSGSSYNEQFF | TGTGCCAGCAGCTCAAGGAGCGGGAGTTCCTACAATGAGCAGTTCTTC
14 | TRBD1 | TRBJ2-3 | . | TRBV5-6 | CASSVGGQTDTQYF | TGTGCCAGCAGCGTAGGGGGACAGACAGATACGCAGTATTTT
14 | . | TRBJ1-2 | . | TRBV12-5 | CASGPFGLGDGYTF | TGTGCTAGTGGTCCTTTTGGACTAGGAGACGGCTACACCTTC
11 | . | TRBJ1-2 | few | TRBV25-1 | CASSLNYGYTF | TGTGCCAGCAGTCTTAACTATGGCTACACCTTC
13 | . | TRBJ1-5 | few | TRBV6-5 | CASRDRQDQPQHF | TGTGCCAGCAGAGATAGACAGGATCAGCCCCAGCATTTT
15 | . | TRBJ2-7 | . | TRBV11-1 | CASSIRTGSSYEQYF | TGTGCCAGCAGCATCAGGACGGGAAGCTCCTACGAGCAGTACTTC
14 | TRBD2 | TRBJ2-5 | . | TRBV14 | CASSQERGGETQYF | TGTGCCAGCAGCCAAGAGAGGGGAGGGGAGACCCAGTACTTC
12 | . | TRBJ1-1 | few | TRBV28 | CASSKTQRAAFF | TGTGCCAGCAGTAAAACACAGAGGGCAGCTTTCTTT
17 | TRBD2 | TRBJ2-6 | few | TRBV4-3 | CASSQEWDYSGANVLTF | TGCGCCAGCAGCCAAGAGTGGGACTACTCTGGGGCCAACGTCCTGACTTTC
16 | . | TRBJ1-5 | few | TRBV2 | CASSEAPPNSIQPQHF | TGTGCCAGCAGTGAAGCGCCCCCTAATAGTATTCAGCCCCAGCATTTT
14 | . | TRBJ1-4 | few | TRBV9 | CASSQGQRNEKLFF | TGTGCCAGCAGCCAAGGACAACGAAATGAAAAACTGTTTTTT
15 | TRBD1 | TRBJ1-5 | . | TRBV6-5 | CASSQGQGAWQPQHF | TGTGCCAGCAGCCAGGGACAGGGAGCATGGCAGCCCCAGCATTTT
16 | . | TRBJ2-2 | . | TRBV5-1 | CASSSFGTRDTGELFF | TGCGCCAGCAGCTCTTTTGGGACTCGGGACACCGGGGAGCTGTTTTTT